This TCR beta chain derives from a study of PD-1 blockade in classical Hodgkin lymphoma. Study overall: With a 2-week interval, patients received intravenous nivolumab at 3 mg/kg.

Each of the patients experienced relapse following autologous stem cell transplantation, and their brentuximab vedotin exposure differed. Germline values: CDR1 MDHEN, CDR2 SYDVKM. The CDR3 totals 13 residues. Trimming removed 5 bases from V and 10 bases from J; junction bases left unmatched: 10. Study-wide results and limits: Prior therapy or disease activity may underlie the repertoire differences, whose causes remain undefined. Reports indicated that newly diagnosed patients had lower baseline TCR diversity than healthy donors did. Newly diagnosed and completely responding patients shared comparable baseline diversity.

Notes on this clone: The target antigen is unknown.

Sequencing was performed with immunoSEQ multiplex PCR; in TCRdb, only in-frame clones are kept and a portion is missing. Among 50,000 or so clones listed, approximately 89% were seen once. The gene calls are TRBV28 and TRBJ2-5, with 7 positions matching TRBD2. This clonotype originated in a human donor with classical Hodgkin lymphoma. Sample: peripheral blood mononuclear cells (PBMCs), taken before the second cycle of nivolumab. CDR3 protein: CASSQSGTGDQYF. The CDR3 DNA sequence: TGTGCCAGCAGTCAAAGCGGGACCGGGGACCAGTACTTC.